This T cell receptor (beta chain) was sequenced in a study of chemoradiotherapy in HPV16-positive cancers. About the study: Candidate HPV-specific clones and shared TCR motifs came from a couple of HPV16-positive patients. Study-level points and caveats: Candidate HPV-specific clones and E7-related TCR motifs grew in tumor during treatment. Only two HPV16-positive patients supplied the functional HPV-specificity definition.

This clone occurred once. The antigen is undetermined. TCRdb's table, derived via immunoSEQ multiplex PCR, lists solely in-frame clones and lacks some. The repertoire holds under 5,500 clones, with 75% to 90% as singletons. Repeated repertoire sampling spanned the course of chemoradiotherapy. V shed 1 base and J shed 2 bases, with 13 bases lying between them. CDR3 size: 15 residues. The V gene's germline CDR1 is SGHDT and CDR2 YYEEEE. The starting material was tumor tissue, obtained from a patient who underwent chemoradiotherapy. The receptor's source is a human donor with HPV-associated anogenital cancer. The gene calls are TRBV5-6 and TRBJ2-7; D tentatively reads TRBD1 or TRBD2 (5 bases each). The DNA for the CDR3 is TGTGCCAGCAGCTTGTGGGGGACCTCACCCTACGAGCAGTACTTC. It codes for CASSLWGTSPYEQYF.